The T cell receptor (beta chain) under discussion was sequenced for a study of T cell changes during pregnancy in multiple sclerosis. Libraries were prepared by immunoSEQ multiplex PCR; TCRdb keeps only in-frame clonotypes and omits some of them. Seen here are approximately 90,000 clones, 80% to 95% observed once, and the top ten hold 2.5%. Germline V gives CDR1 SGDLS, CDR2 YYNGEE. Trimming pared 0 bases from V and 8 bases from J, leaving 8 bases between. The CDR3 consists of 13 residues. The source is a female donor with multiple sclerosis, enrolled in a pregnancy study. The chain joins TRBV9 to TRBJ1-4, with D possibly matching TRBD1 (6 bases). The sample consisted of peripheral blood, taken in the first trimester of pregnancy. CDR3 in DNA: TGTGCCAGCAGCGTAGGACAGGAAGAAAAACTGTTTTTT. Its protein product is CASSVGQEEKLFF.